The 31 T cell receptor beta chains presented below share a single source sample, sequenced in a study of OX40 agonist ivuxolimab in advanced cancers. The table came from immunoSEQ multiplex PCR; TCRdb's copy has only in-frame clones and leaves some out. The table lists some 68,000 clones, 70% to 90% of them singletons. Sample: CD4+ or CD8+ T cells sorted from blood, taken in a trial of the OX40 agonist ivuxolimab. The receptors derive from an adult with an advanced solid tumor such as melanoma, head and neck, liver or kidney cancer.

V is TRBV19 and J is TRBJ2-4; 15 positions match TRBD2. CDR3 length: 19 amino acids. J was trimmed by 0 bases and V by 2 bases; bases with no gene match: 5. CDR1 is LNHDA, CDR2 SQIVND, per germline (reference sequence). CDR3 nucleotides: TGTGCCAGTAGTATAAGGACTAGCGGGAGGGTAGAAGCCAAAAACATTCAGTACTTC. This sequence encodes CASSIRTSGRVEAKNIQYF.

The chain carries TRBV7-2 and TRBJ1-5, with 12 bases that match TRBD1. Germline CDR1 SGHTA, CDR2 FQGNSA. Trimming removed 8 bases from V and 6 bases from J; junction bases left unmatched: 5. This CDR3 is built from 14 residues. CDR3 sequence reads: CASGDRGPSQPQHF. The CDR3 nucleotides read TGTGCCAGCGGGGACAGGGGGCCCAGTCAGCCCCAGCATTTT.

This clone has only one observation. V usage is TRBV30 and J usage is TRBJ1-1; D is ambiguous. With 0 bases removed from V and 3 bases from J, the gap between germline ends came to 8 bases. The germline V gene has CDR1 GTSNPN and CDR2 SVGIG (reference sequence). This CDR3 region has 13 residues. This CDR3 reads CAWSVMADTEAFF. In DNA form, the CDR3 reads TGTGCCTGGAGTGTGATGGCGGACACTGAAGCTTTCTTT.

This clone was detected only once. The gene calls are TRBV4-1 and TRBJ1-2; 10 nucleotides line up with TRBD1. J lost 5 bases, V lost 3 bases, and 6 bases had no gene match. Germline V CDR1 and CDR2: MGHRA, YSYEKL. There are 15 residues in the CDR3. For the CDR3, the DNA is TGCGCCAGCAGCCAGTTACCGGGACAGGGGTATGGCTACACCTTC. The encoded protein is CASSQLPGQGYGYTF.

The CDR3 here is CASEGGGSYEQYF. As DNA, the CDR3 is TGTGCCAGCGAGGGTGGCGGTTCCTACGAGCAGTACTTC. The rearrangement links TRBV6-1 to TRBJ2-7, with D possibly TRBD2 on 5 matching bases. Trimming removed 8 bases from V and 1 base from J, with 12 bases in between. CDR3 length: 13 amino acids. CDR1 is MNHNS, CDR2 SASEGT, per germline.

The count of this clone is one. Other DNA sequences in the sample encode the same CDR3. CDR3 DNA sequence: TGTGCCAGCAGTTCTAACTATGGCTACACCTTC. Protein product: CASSSNYGYTF. This chain uses TRBV28 with TRBJ1-2; D uncertain. Germline V gives CDR1 MDHEN, CDR2 SYDVKM. This CDR3 has 11 residues. Trimming stripped 4 bases from V and 0 bases from J, with 0 bases between.

The V and J genes are TRBV19 and TRBJ2-5; 7 nucleotides match TRBD2. The germline gives CDR1 LNHDA, CDR2 SQIVND (reference sequence). This CDR3 is built from 15 residues. J was trimmed by 5 bases and V by 3 bases; bases with no gene match: 9. The CDR3 region is CASSIGEGGGETQYF. In DNA form, the CDR3 reads TGTGCCAGTAGTATCGGGGAGGGCGGCGGGGAGACCCAGTACTTC.

This chain connects TRBV25-1 to TRBJ2-2, with D perhaps TRBD2 (6 bases). This CDR3 spans 15 amino acids. V lost 6 bases, J lost 2 bases, and 13 bases lay in between. Germline V lookup: CDR1 MGHDK, CDR2 SYGVNS. This CDR3 is CASRNGGDNTGELFF. The CDR3 nucleotides are TGTGCCAGCAGAAACGGGGGAGACAACACCGGGGAGCTGTTTTTT.

The chain has TRBV7-9 and TRBJ2-2; 10 bases fit TRBD1. The germline gives CDR1 SEHNR, CDR2 FQNEAQ (reference sequence). With V trimmed by 5 bases and J by 6 bases, 15 bases remained unmatched. This CDR3 region has 18 residues. As DNA, the CDR3 is TGTGCCAGCAGCCCGCGTATTGTTTGGGACAGGGGCTCCGGGGAGCTGTTTTTT. Translating gives CASSPRIVWDRGSGELFF.

This sequence joins TRBV5-1 and TRBJ1-5; D possibly corresponds to TRBD1 (6 bases). The CDR3 runs to 16 residues. CDR1 and CDR2 from the germline V gene are SGHRS and YFSETQ. Trimming stripped 0 bases from V and 4 bases from J, with 14 bases between. The DNA of the CDR3 is TGCGCCAGCAGCTTGGTTGGGGGGCCGGGGAATCAGCCCCAGCATTTT. The encoded protein is CASSLVGGPGNQPQHF.

The gene calls are TRBV4-1 and TRBJ1-1; 8 bases agree with TRBD1. The germline gives CDR1 MGHRA, CDR2 YSYEKL. The CDR3 runs 15 residues. The trim removed 1 base at V and 11 bases at J, leaving 12 bases unmatched. CDR3 in DNA: TGCGCCAGCAGCCAAGGGGCCGGGACAGGTCGTGGTGCTTTCTTT. Translating gives CASSQGAGTGRGAFF.

The chain couples TRBV4-1 to TRBJ1-2, with D maybe TRBD1 (6 bases). Germline V gives CDR1 MGHRA, CDR2 YSYEKL. CDR3 length: 15 amino acids. The V and J ends lost 1 base and 0 bases respectively, with 9 bases between them. CDR3 region: CASSQVRQANYGYTF. The CDR3 DNA is TGCGCCAGCAGCCAAGTTCGACAGGCTAACTATGGCTACACCTTC.

This clone was counted between two and nine times. The J gene is TRBJ1-6, the V gene TRBV7-2; 9 nucleotides line up with TRBD1. Germline lookup yields CDR1 SGHTA and CDR2 FQGNSA. J was trimmed by 8 bases and V by 4 bases; bases with no gene match: 3. The CDR3 contains 14 residues. CDR3 in amino acids: CASSSTGGDSPLHF. The CDR3, as DNA: TGTGCCAGCAGCTCGACAGGGGGTGATTCACCCCTCCACTTT.

This sequence joins TRBV4-2 and TRBJ2-3; TRBD2 agrees at 8 bases. Germline V gene data show CDR1 as LGHNA and CDR2 as YNFKEQ. The CDR3 spans 17 residues. V dropped 0 bases and J dropped 5; count of bases not matched to a gene: 10. CDR3: CASSQDRAGGGGDTQYF. CDR3 nucleotide sequence: TGTGCCAGCAGCCAAGATAGGGCGGGAGGAGGGGGAGATACGCAGTATTTT.

The rearrangement uses TRBV11-3 and TRBJ1-6, with TRBD1 matching over 8 bases. The ends lost 5 bases at V and 8 bases at J; junction bases unmatched: 2. This CDR3 is 13 amino acids long. Germline V lookup: CDR1 SGHNT, CDR2 YENEEA. The CDR3 reads CASSQDRDSPLHF. The CDR3 nucleotides read TGTGCCAGCAGCCAGGACAGGGATTCACCCCTCCACTTT.

The chain employs TRBV6-1 and TRBJ1-2; TRBD1 agrees at 9 bases. This CDR3 contains 15 residues. Trimming cost V 5 bases and J 4 bases; bases outside gene matches: 8. In germline, CDR1 is MNHNS, CDR2 SASEGT. CDR3 in DNA: TGTGCCAGCAGTCCGCGCCCGGACAGGGGCTATGGCTACACCTTC. Amino acid sequence: CASSPRPDRGYGYTF.

This clone was recorded once. The V gene is TRBV10-3, the J gene TRBJ1-1; D unclear. Trimming removed 4 bases at V and 0 bases at J, with 9 bases between. Germline CDR1 is ENHRY and CDR2 is SYGVKD. The CDR3 is made up of 14 amino acids. CDR3 protein: CAISVGFLNTEAFF. Here the CDR3 DNA reads TGTGCCATCAGTGTGGGATTCCTGAACACTGAAGCTTTCTTT.

J is TRBJ2-3 and V is TRBV13; 11 nucleotides agree with TRBD2. With V trimmed by 5 bases and J by 0 bases, 10 bases remained unmatched. The CDR3 runs to 18 residues. Germline CDR1 reads PRHDT; CDR2 reads FYEKMQ (reference sequence). The chain's CDR3 is CASSRTASGRSSTDTQYF. CDR3 bases: TGTGCCAGCAGCCGGACGGCTAGCGGGAGGTCTAGCACAGATACGCAGTATTTT.

The chain couples TRBV19 to TRBJ1-4, with TRBD1 matching 7 bases. Trimming cost V 6 bases and J 3 bases; bases outside gene matches: 4. From germline, CDR1 is LNHDA and CDR2 SQIVND (reference sequence). The length of the CDR3 is 14 residues. The CDR3 DNA reads as TGTGCCAGTAGCAGAGACAGGGCTAATGAAAAACTGTTTTTT. It is translated as CASSRDRANEKLFF.

The J gene is TRBJ1-5, the V gene TRBV11-1; D not certain. CDR1 and CDR2 (germline): SGHAT, FQDESV (reference sequence). CDR3 length: 14 residues. V lost 5 bases to trimming and J lost 0 bases, with 8 bases between them. The CDR3 DNA follows: TGTGCCAGCAGCGCCTCTAATAGCAATCAGCCCCAGCATTTT. It is translated as CASSASNSNQPQHF.

This chain connects TRBV19 to TRBJ2-3; no reliable D call. The length of the CDR3 is 13 residues. Germline lookup yields CDR1 LNHDA and CDR2 SQIVND (reference sequence). Trimming pared 5 bases from V and 3 bases from J, leaving 9 bases between. CDR3 nucleotide sequence: TGTGCCAGTAGTGTGGGGAATACAGATACGCAGTATTTT. Translating gives CASSVGNTDTQYF.

The chain employs TRBV6-1 and TRBJ2-1; D unresolved. CDR1 is MNHNS and CDR2 is SASEGT in the germline V gene. V shed 2 bases and J shed 4 bases, with 6 bases lying between them. The CDR3 consists of 13 residues. The CDR3 sequence is CASSENRYNEQFF. The CDR3 bases are TGTGCCAGCAGTGAAAACAGATACAATGAGCAGTTCTTC.

This chain uses TRBV11-3 with TRBJ2-1; the match to TRBD1 covers 8 bases. V was pared by 3 bases and J by 3 bases, with 4 bases of the junction left unmatched. From germline, CDR1 is SGHNT and CDR2 YENEEA. This CDR3 region has 15 residues. In DNA form, the CDR3 reads TGTGCCAGCAGCTTCGGCAGGGGGCTCTACAATGAGCAGTTCTTC. Translated, it gives CASSFGRGLYNEQFF.

This chain joins TRBV6-6 and TRBJ1-5, with D maybe TRBD1 (5 bases). Germline CDR1 MNHNY, CDR2 SVGAGI (reference sequence). CDR3 length: 13 amino acids. The V gene lost 6 bases and the J gene lost 4 bases, with 10 bases spanning the gap. The CDR3 DNA reads TGTGCCAGCAGCCTAGACAGTAATCAGCCCCAGCATTTT. Translation gives CASSLDSNQPQHF.

The chain employs TRBV14 and TRBJ2-7; D unresolved. Looked up from germline, CDR1 is SGHDN and CDR2 is FVKESK. Trimming removed 1 base at V and 7 bases at J, with 5 bases between. This CDR3 region has 11 residues. For the CDR3, the DNA is TGTGCCAGCAGCCAAGTCGCGGAGCAGTACTTC. Translation gives CASSQVAEQYF.

The gene calls are TRBV19 and TRBJ2-6; 12 bases map to TRBD1. This CDR3 is built from 18 residues. The ends lost 3 bases at V and 4 bases at J; junction bases unmatched: 7. CDR1 and CDR2 (germline): LNHDA, SQIVND (reference sequence). DNA of the CDR3: TGTGCCAGTAGTATCGGGGGACAGGGGGCGCGAGGGGCCAACGTCCTGACTTTC. This sequence encodes CASSIGGQGARGANVLTF.

This chain connects TRBV19 to TRBJ2-1, with 7 nucleotides matching TRBD1. Germline CDR1 reads LNHDA; CDR2 reads SQIVND (reference sequence). The junction had 4 bases not matched to a gene; V was cut back by 3 bases and J by 8 bases. The CDR3 is made up of 13 amino acids. The DNA of the CDR3 is TGTGCCAGTAGTATCAACACAGGGGATGAGCAGTTCTTC. It codes for CASSINTGDEQFF. Supplemented by reference TRBV19 and TRBJ2-1, the full variable domain reads DGGITQSPKYLFRKEGQNVTLSCEQNLNHDAMYWYRQDPGQGLRLIYYSQIVNDFQKGDIAEGYSVSREKKESFPLTVTSAQKNPTAFYLCASSINTGDEQFFGPGTRLTVL.

The chain links TRBV6-6 to TRBJ2-3; TRBD2 aligns across 7 bases. The V gene's germline CDR1 is MNHNY and CDR2 SVGAGI (reference sequence). V gave up 4 bases and J gave up 0 bases; unmatched junction bases: 4. CDR3 size: 15 residues. CDR3 nucleotide sequence: TGTGCCAGCAGTTCCCCGGGGGGAAGCACAGATACGCAGTATTTT. The encoded protein is CASSSPGGSTDTQYF.

The chain recombines TRBV6-1 with TRBJ2-7; possibly TRBD2 for D (6 bases). There are 14 residues in the CDR3. V lost 3 bases and J 6 bases, leaving 15 bases between the germline ends. The germline gives CDR1 MNHNS, CDR2 SASEGT. The CDR3 DNA follows: TGTGCCAGCAGTGAGGAGGGAGGCCCTCTCGAGCAGTACTTC. Its translation: CASSEEGGPLEQYF.

The chain joins TRBV28 to TRBJ2-7, with 7 bases aligning to TRBD2. V lost 9 bases and J lost 2; bases outside the gene matches: 19. The CDR3 has 17 amino acids. Germline CDR1 reads MDHEN; CDR2 reads SYDVKM. CDR3 sequence reads: CASRRGGAGQAPYEQYF. CDR3 nucleotides: TGTGCCAGTCGCCGGGGCGGAGCGGGGCAGGCCCCCTACGAGCAGTACTTC.

J is TRBJ2-7 and V is TRBV5-1; D may be TRBD1 (6 bases). CDR1 is SGHRS and CDR2 is YFSETQ in the germline V gene. Trimming took off 1 base at V and 5 bases at J, with 13 bases between the two ends. The CDR3 covers 14 residues. CDR3 coding DNA: TGCGCCAGCAGCTTGTTGCAGGGGTTGGACGAGCAGTACTTC. It yields the protein CASSLLQGLDEQYF.